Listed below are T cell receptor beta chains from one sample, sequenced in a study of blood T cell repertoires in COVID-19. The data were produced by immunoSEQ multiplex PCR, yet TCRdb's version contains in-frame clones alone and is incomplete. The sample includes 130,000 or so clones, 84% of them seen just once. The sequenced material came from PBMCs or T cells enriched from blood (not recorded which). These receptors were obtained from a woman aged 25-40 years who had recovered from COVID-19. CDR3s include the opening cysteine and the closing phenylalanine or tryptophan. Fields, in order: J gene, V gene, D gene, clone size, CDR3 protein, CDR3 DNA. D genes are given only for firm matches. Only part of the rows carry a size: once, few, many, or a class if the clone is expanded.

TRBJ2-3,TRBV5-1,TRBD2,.,CASSPGTNTDTQYF,TGCGCCAGCAGCCCCGGGACTAACACAGATACGCAGTATTTT
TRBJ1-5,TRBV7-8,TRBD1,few,CASSVSRDRGGISNQPQHF,TGTGCCAGCAGCGTTAGCCGGGACAGGGGCGGTATAAGCAATCAGCCCCAGCATTTT
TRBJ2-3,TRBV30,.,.,CAWSGGTRRAREDTQYF,TGTGCCTGGAGTGGGGGGACGCGGAGGGCCCGGGAAGATACGCAGTATTTT
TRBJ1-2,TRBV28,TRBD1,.,CASSLGQGVLYGYTF,TGTGCCAGCAGTTTGGGACAGGGGGTATTGTATGGCTACACCTTC
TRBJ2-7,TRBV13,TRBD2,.,CASSRGLASSYEHYF,TGTGCCAGCAGCAGAGGACTAGCAAGCTCCTACGAGCATTACTTC
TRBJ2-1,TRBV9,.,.,CASSAHGGSTGEQFF,TGTGCCAGCAGCGCTCACGGCGGATCTACGGGGGAGCAGTTCTTC
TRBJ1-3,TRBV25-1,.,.,CASSEFEGGNTIYF,TGTGCCAGCAGTGAATTCGAGGGTGGAAACACCATATATTTT
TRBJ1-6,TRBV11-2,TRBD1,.,CASSRTGSYNSPLHF,TGTGCCAGCAGCCGGACAGGGTCCTATAATTCACCCCTCCACTTT
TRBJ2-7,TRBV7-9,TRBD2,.,CASSSGTVTYEQYF,TGTGCCAGCAGCAGCGGGACGGTTACCTACGAGCAGTACTTC
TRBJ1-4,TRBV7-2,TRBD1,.,CASSSQGVYEKLFF,TGTGCCAGCAGCTCACAGGGGGTGTATGAAAAACTGTTTTTT
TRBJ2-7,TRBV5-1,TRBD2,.,CASSLAPSGRSYEQYF,TGCGCCAGCAGCTTGGCCCCTAGCGGGAGATCCTACGAGCAGTACTTC
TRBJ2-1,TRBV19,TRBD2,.,CASSIPGLAGSGEQFF,TGTGCCAGTAGTATCCCGGGACTAGCGGGATCGGGTGAGCAGTTCTTC
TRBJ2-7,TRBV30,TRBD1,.,CAWSRDRGRDEQYF,TGTGCCTGGAGCCGGGACAGGGGGCGCGACGAGCAGTACTTC
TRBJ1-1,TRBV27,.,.,CASSFTGNTEAFF,TGTGCCAGCAGTTTCACGGGGAACACTGAAGCTTTCTTT
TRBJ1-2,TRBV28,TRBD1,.,CASSHLLRQGGGYTF,TGTGCCAGCAGCCACTTACTTAGACAGGGGGGAGGCTACACCTTC
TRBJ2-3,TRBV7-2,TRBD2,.,CASSLRGEGPTDTQYF,TGTGCCAGCAGCTTACGGGGGGAGGGGCCCACAGATACGCAGTATTTT
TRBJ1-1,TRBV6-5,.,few,CASSYSYSGDTEAFF,TGTGCCAGCAGTTACTCATATTCGGGGGACACTGAAGCTTTCTTT
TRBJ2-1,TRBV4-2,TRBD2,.,CASSLTSAGAYNEQFF,TGTGCCAGCAGCCTAACCTCAGCGGGAGCCTACAATGAGCAGTTCTTC
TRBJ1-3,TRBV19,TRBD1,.,CASIGDRGFTAGNTIYF,TGTGCCAGTATTGGGGACAGGGGATTTACTGCTGGAAACACCATATATTTT
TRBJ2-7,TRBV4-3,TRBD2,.,CASSHGTSGNTQYF,TGCGCCAGCAGCCACGGGACTAGCGGGAACACGCAGTACTTC
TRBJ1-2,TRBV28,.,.,CASSLSSGADYGYTF,TGTGCCAGCAGTTTATCCTCCGGAGCTGATTATGGCTACACCTTC
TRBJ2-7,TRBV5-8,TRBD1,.,CASSLPGQGAYEQYF,TGTGCCAGCAGCTTACCGGGACAGGGGGCTTACGAGCAGTACTTC
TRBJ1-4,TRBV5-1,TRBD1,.,CASSPSGTGVEKLFF,TGCGCCAGCAGCCCATCCGGGACAGGGGTTGAAAAACTGTTTTTT
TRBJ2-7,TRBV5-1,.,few,CASSGNRASLSYEQYF,TGCGCCAGCAGCGGGAACAGGGCCTCCTTAAGCTACGAGCAGTACTTC
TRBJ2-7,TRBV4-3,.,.,CASSQESYLDPYEQYF,TGCGCCAGCAGCCAAGAATCGTACCTAGACCCCTACGAGCAGTACTTC
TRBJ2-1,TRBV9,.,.,CASSPPPQRANDEQFF,TGTGCCAGCAGCCCTCCCCCGCAGCGGGCTAACGATGAGCAGTTCTTC